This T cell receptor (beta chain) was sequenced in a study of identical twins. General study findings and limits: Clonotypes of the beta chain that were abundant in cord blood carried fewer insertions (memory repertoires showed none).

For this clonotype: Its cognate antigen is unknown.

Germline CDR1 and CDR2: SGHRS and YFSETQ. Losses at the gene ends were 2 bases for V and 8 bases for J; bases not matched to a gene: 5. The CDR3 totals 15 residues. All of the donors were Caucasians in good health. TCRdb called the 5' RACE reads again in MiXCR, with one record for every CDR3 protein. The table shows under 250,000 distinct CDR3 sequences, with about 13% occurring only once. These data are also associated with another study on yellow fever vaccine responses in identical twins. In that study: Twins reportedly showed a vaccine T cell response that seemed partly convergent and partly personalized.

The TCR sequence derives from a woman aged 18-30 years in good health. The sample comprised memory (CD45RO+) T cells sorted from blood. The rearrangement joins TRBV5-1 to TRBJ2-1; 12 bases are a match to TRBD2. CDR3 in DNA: TGCGCCAGCAGCTTAGGACTAGCGGGAATCGATGAGCAGTTCTTC. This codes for CASSLGLAGIDEQFF.